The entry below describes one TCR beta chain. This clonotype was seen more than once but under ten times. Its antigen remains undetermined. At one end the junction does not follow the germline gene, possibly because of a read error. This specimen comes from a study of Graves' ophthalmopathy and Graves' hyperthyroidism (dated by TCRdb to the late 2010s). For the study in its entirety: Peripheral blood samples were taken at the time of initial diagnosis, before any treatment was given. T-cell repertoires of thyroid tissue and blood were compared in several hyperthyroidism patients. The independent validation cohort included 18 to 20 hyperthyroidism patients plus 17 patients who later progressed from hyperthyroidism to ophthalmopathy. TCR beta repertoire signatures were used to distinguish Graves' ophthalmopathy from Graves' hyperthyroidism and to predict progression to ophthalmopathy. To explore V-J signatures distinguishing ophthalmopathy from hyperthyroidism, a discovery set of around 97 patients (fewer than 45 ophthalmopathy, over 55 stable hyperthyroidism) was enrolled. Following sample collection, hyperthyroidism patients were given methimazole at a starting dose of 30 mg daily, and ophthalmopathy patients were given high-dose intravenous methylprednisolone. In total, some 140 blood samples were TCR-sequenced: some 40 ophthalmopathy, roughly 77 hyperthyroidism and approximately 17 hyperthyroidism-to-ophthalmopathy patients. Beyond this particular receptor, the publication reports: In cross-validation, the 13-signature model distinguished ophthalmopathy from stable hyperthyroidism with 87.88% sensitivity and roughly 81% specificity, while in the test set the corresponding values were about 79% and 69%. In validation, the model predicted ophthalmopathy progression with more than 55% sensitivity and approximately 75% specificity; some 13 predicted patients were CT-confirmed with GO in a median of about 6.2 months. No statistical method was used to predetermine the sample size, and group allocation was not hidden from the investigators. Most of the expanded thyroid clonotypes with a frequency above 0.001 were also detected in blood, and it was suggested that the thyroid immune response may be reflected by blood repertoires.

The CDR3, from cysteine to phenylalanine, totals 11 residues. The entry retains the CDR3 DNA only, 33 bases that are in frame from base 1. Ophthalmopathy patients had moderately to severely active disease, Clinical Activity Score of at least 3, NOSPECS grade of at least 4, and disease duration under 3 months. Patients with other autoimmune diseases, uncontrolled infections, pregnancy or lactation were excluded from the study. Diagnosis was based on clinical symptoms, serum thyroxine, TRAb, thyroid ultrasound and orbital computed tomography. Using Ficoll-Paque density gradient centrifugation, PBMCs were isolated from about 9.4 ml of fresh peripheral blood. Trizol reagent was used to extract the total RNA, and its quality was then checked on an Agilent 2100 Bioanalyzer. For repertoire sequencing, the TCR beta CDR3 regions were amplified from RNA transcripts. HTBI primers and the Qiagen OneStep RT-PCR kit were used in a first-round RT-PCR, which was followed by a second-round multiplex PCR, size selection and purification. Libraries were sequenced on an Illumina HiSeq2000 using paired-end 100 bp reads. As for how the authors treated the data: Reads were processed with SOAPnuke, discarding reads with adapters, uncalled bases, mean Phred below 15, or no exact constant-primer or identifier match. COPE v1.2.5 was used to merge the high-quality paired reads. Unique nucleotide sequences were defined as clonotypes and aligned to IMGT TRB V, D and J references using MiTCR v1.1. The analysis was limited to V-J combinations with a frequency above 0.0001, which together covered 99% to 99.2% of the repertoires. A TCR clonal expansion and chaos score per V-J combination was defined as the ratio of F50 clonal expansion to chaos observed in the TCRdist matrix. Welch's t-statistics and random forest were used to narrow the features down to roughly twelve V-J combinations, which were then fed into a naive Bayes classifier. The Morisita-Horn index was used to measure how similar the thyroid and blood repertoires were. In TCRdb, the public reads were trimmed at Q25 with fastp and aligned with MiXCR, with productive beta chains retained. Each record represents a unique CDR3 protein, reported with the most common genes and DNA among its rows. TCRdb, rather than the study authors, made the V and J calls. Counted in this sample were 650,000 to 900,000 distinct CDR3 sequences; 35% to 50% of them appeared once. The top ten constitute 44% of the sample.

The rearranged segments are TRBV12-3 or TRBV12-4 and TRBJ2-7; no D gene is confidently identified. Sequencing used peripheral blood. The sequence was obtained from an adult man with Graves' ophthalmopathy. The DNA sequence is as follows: TGTGCCGGCAGACTTTCCTACGAGCAGTACTTC. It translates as CAGRLSYEQYF.